The clone carrying this T cell receptor (beta chain) appeared many times. Amplification targeted TCR beta CDR3 regions from RNA transcripts. During a first-round RT-PCR of the TCR CDR3, the HTBI primer set was used. TCRdb passed the multiplex PCR reads through MiXCR, listing each CDR3 protein once. This repertoire shows about 590,000 distinct CDR3 sequences, more than 15% found once; its top ten account for roughly 6.6%. This sample stems from a study of T cells in Graves' hyperthyroidism and ophthalmopathy. The source material was blood. The TCR sequence derives from a woman aged 30 to 39 with Graves' hyperthyroidism.

CDR3 nucleotide sequence: TGTGCCAGCAGTGAAGGCGGGGCCGGACAGGCGCCTGACGGCTACACCTTC. It specifies CASSEGGAGQAPDGYTF. The rearrangement joins TRBV6-1 to TRBJ1-2; 7 bases agree with TRBD1. Germline trimming cut 1 base from V and 8 bases from J; bases unmatched to any gene: 16. The germline V gene encodes CDR1 MNHNS and CDR2 SASEGT. The CDR3 length is 17 residues.